The present entry profiles one T cell receptor (beta chain) with its context. This record comes from a study of cytomegalovirus exposure and HLA in healthy donors. 13 Jbeta primers and 60 Vbeta primers were used for the PCR. The table came from immunoSEQ multiplex PCR; TCRdb's copy has only in-frame clones and leaves some out. The sample contains roughly 100,000 clones, approximately 84% of which appear only once. The CDR3 contains 14 residues. Germline values: CDR1 LNHNV, CDR2 YYDKDF (reference sequence). The germline V and J ends were trimmed by 0 bases and 1 base, with 5 bases remaining between them.

This TCR was recovered from a male donor in good health and CMV-seronegative. This rearrangement joins TRBV15 to TRBJ2-3; no clear D gene. Material for sequencing was PBMCs. The CDR3 reads CATSREHRTDTQYF. As DNA, the CDR3 is TGTGCCACCAGCAGAGAACACCGCACAGATACGCAGTATTTT.